The 20 T cell receptor beta chains reported below all come from one sample, sequenced in a study of radiation and T cells in renal cell carcinoma. Time point meaning: blood 4 weeks post-SBRT, at nephrectomy. Treatment noted: 15 Gy SBRT to primary tumor, nephrectomy 4 weeks later. Sequenced by immunoSEQ multiplex PCR; TCRdb stores in-frame clones only, minus some. The data show tens of thousands of clones, with roughly 83% seen just once and about 2.4% held by the top ten. Sequencing used blood, obtained from a patient whose treatment included radiotherapy and nephrectomy. The receptors stem from a woman in her sixties with renal cell carcinoma.

The chain combines TRBV27 with TRBJ1-6, with D unresolved. The CDR3 loop spans 14 amino acids. The germline V gene has CDR1 MNHEY and CDR2 SMNVEV (reference sequence). V lost 3 bases and J lost 7, with 10 bases in between. CDR3 in DNA: TGTGCCAGCAGTTTCCATACAGCCAATTCACCCCTCCACTTT. Translated: CASSFHTANSPLHF.

The chain has TRBV4-2 and TRBJ2-7; possible D gene TRBD2, 5 bases. Trimming shortened V by 0 bases and J by 3 bases, and 21 bases separated the two germline ends. CDR1 LGHNA and CDR2 YNFKEQ come from the germline V gene. This CDR3 spans 18 amino acids. CDR3 sequence: CASSQEGNLAGTLYEQYF. DNA of the CDR3: TGTGCCAGCAGCCAAGAGGGGAATCTAGCTGGAACTCTCTACGAGCAGTACTTC.

The V call is TRBV18, the J call TRBJ2-7, with D perhaps TRBD1 (6 bases). Trimming stripped 6 bases from V and 3 bases from J, with 12 bases between. Germline CDR1 reads KGHSH; CDR2 reads LQKENI. The CDR3 contains 13 residues. In nucleotides, the CDR3 is TGTGCCAGCTCCCCAGGGGCTGGCTACGAGCAGTACTTC. Translated, it gives CASSPGAGYEQYF. The full variable domain, in which reference TRBV18 and TRBJ2-7 provide the parts outside the CDR3, is NAGVMQNPRHLVRRRGQEARLRCSPMKGHSHVYWYRQLPEEGLKFMVYLQKENIIDESGMPKERFSAEFPKEGPSILRIQQVVRGDSAAYFCASSPGAGYEQYFGPGTRLTVT.

The chain employs TRBV6-5 and TRBJ2-1; D is unclear. The V and J ends lost 6 bases and 5 bases respectively, with 11 bases between them. The germline gives CDR1 MNHEY, CDR2 SVGAGI. This CDR3 comprises 13 residues. The CDR3 nucleotides read TGTGCCAGCAGCGGACGGTATCACAATGAGCAGTTCTTC. As protein: CASSGRYHNEQFF.

This clone has only a few counts. The CDR3 loop reads CASVKRGGADTQYF. The CDR3 DNA follows: TGTGCCAGCGTCAAGCGGGGGGGGGCAGATACGCAGTATTTT. The chain links TRBV5-8 to TRBJ2-3, with 10 bases fitting TRBD2. CDR1 and CDR2 from the germline V gene are SGHTS and YDEGEE. With 7 bases clipped from V and 4 bases from J, the junction kept 6 bases outside the gene matches. The CDR3 has 14 residues.

The genes are TRBV5-1 and TRBJ2-2; unclear D gene. CDR3 length: 14 residues. CDR1 SGHRS and CDR2 YFSETQ come from the germline V gene. V lost 5 bases, J lost 0 bases, and 8 bases lay in between. Here the CDR3 reads CASRPVSNTGELFF. CDR3 nucleotides: TGCGCCAGCAGACCGGTATCGAACACCGGGGAGCTGTTTTTT.

V gene TRBV7-8 combines with J gene TRBJ1-1, with unresolved D. Trimming removed 2 bases at V and 1 base at J, with 11 bases between. CDR1 is SGHVS and CDR2 is FQNEAQ in the germline V gene. This CDR3 has 15 amino acids. Here the CDR3 reads CASSLRGGKNTEAFF. CDR3 in DNA: TGTGCCAGCAGCTTACGCGGCGGAAAGAACACTGAAGCTTTCTTT.

The V gene is TRBV28, the J gene TRBJ1-2, with D unclear. The CDR3 is made up of 14 amino acids. V was pared by 3 bases and J by 9 bases, with 17 bases between. The germline gives CDR1 MDHEN, CDR2 SYDVKM. DNA of the CDR3: TGTGCCAGCAGTTTCACTCTGGGCGCGGATAGCTACACCTTC. This gives the protein CASSFTLGADSYTF.

V and J are TRBV15 and TRBJ2-5; TRBD1 is a possible D gene (6 bases). This CDR3 region has 18 residues. V dropped 2 bases and J dropped 4 bases, with 23 bases sitting between them. Germline-derived CDR1 and CDR2 are LNHNV and YYDKDF (reference sequence). The CDR3 DNA is TGTGCCACCAGCAGAACTACGACACAGGGCCAAATTTCAGAGACCCAGTACTTC. Translating gives CATSRTTTQGQISETQYF. The variable domain in full, with the rest retrieved from reference TRBV15 and TRBJ2-5, is DAMVIQNPRYQVTQFGKPVTLSCSQTLNHNVMYWYQQKSSQAPKLLFHYYDKDFNNEADTPDNFQSRRPNTSFCFLDIRSPGLGDTAMYLCATSRTTTQGQISETQYFGPGTRLLVL.

The J gene is TRBJ2-3, the V gene TRBV19; weak D call: TRBD2 (6 bases). The CDR3 totals 13 residues. V was shortened by 6 bases and J by 4 bases, with 11 bases between the two germline ends. Germline CDR1 is LNHDA and CDR2 is SQIVND (reference sequence). The CDR3 spells CASRGGAPDTQYF. In DNA, the CDR3 is TGTGCCAGTAGGGGCGGGGCCCCAGATACGCAGTATTTT.

The V gene is TRBV27, the J gene TRBJ1-6; D unresolved. CDR3 length: 18 amino acids. Trimming stripped 3 bases from V and 0 bases from J, with 15 bases between. CDR1 is MNHEY and CDR2 is SMNVEV in the germline V gene (reference sequence). The chain's CDR3 is CASSFGFMGSSYNSPLHF. The DNA of the CDR3 is TGTGCCAGCAGTTTTGGGTTTATGGGGAGCTCCTATAATTCACCCCTCCACTTT.

J is TRBJ2-6 and V is TRBV5-1, with D hard to call. V shed 8 bases and J shed 0 bases, with 12 bases lying between them. The CDR3 contains 15 residues. Germline V gives CDR1 SGHRS, CDR2 YFSETQ. CDR3 DNA: TGCGCCAGTGAAACGACGGCCTCTGGGGCCAACGTCCTGACTTTC. Translation gives CASETTASGANVLTF.

This chain links TRBV2 with TRBJ2-7; D uncertain. CDR1 and CDR2 (germline): SNHLY, FYNNEI. CDR3 length equals 13 residues. V was clipped by 6 bases and J by 1 base, with 10 bases between them. CDR3 nucleotide sequence: TGTGCCAGCAGGGAGACACCTTCCTACGAGCAGTACTTC. As protein: CASRETPSYEQYF.

This clone was counted a single time. This chain connects TRBV5-4 to TRBJ1-2; 8 bases line up with TRBD1. V lost 4 bases to trimming and J lost 6 bases; unmatched junction nucleotides: 8. CDR3 length equals 14 residues. Germline lookup yields CDR1 SGHNT and CDR2 YYREEE (reference sequence). This CDR3 reads CASSRAGQGHGYTF. The CDR3 nucleotides read TGTGCCAGCAGCCGGGCCGGACAGGGACATGGCTACACCTTC.

The chain is built from TRBV11-3 and TRBJ2-3, with D hard to call. CDR1 SGHNT and CDR2 YENEEA come from the germline V gene. The V and J ends lost 1 base and 2 bases respectively, with 7 bases between them. The CDR3 is made up of 14 amino acids. The CDR3 nucleotides read TGTGCCAGCAGCTTAGGAGGAGCCACAGATACGCAGTATTTT. Translation gives CASSLGGATDTQYF.

The chain links TRBV18 to TRBJ1-6, with TRBD1 matching 7 bases. Germline trimming cut 3 bases from V and 5 bases from J; bases unmatched to any gene: 4. The V gene's germline CDR1 is KGHSH and CDR2 LQKENI. The CDR3 covers 15 residues. The CDR3 reads CASSPGQADNSPLHF. The CDR3 DNA sequence: TGTGCCAGCTCACCTGGACAGGCAGATAATTCACCCCTCCACTTT.

This clone appeared once. The V gene is TRBV15, the J gene TRBJ1-1; 9 bases are a match to TRBD1. CDR1 LNHNV and CDR2 YYDKDF come from the germline V gene (reference sequence). The CDR3 has 13 residues. V trimming: 5 bases; J trimming: 5 bases; junction bases outside the gene matches: 3. The CDR3 sequence is CATSWDRETEAFF. The CDR3 coding sequence is TGTGCCACCAGCTGGGACAGGGAAACTGAAGCTTTCTTT.

The chain has TRBV4-2 and TRBJ2-2; D unclear. Germline CDR1 LGHNA, CDR2 YNFKEQ. This CDR3 has 14 residues. The V end was cut by 0 bases, the J end by 4 bases, with 6 bases between. DNA of the CDR3: TGTGCCAGCAGCCAAGATTGGGGCACCGGGGAGCTGTTTTTT. Its translation is CASSQDWGTGELFF.

This chain connects TRBV4-1 to TRBJ2-2; 8 nucleotides align to TRBD1. Germline values: CDR1 MGHRA, CDR2 YSYEKL. This CDR3 comprises 17 residues. Losses at the gene ends were 1 base for V and 0 bases for J; bases not matched to a gene: 4. The CDR3 DNA sequence: TGCGCCAGCAGCCAAGGGACAGGGCCCCCGAACACCGGGGAGCTGTTTTTT. Its translation: CASSQGTGPPNTGELFF.

The chain joins TRBV5-6 to TRBJ2-7, with 9 nucleotides matching TRBD1. Germline CDR1 is SGHDT and CDR2 is YYEEEE. Trimming cost V 3 bases and J 6 bases; bases outside gene matches: 10. The CDR3 consists of 15 residues. Written as DNA, the CDR3 is TGTGCCAGCAGCTCAATGGGACAGGGAGTTAGCGAGCAGTACTTC. Its translation: CASSSMGQGVSEQYF.